These 18 T cell receptor beta chains originate from one sample sequenced in a study of cytomegalovirus exposure and HLA in healthy donors. The PCR had 60 Vbeta and 13 Jbeta primers. Sequenced by immunoSEQ multiplex PCR; TCRdb stores in-frame clones only, minus some. The repertoire includes about 130,000 clones, less than 90% of them detected once, and about 1.5% sits in the top ten. Material: PBMCs. These receptors all come from a man aged 35-49 years in good health and CMV-seronegative.

The chain is built from TRBV2 and TRBJ2-1; 10 bases agree with TRBD1. Germline assignment: CDR1 SNHLY and CDR2 FYNNEI. With 6 bases clipped from V and 3 bases from J, the junction kept 5 bases outside the gene matches. This CDR3 comprises 15 residues. The CDR3 region has the DNA TGTGCCAGCAGAACCGGGACAGGGGACTACAATGAGCAGTTCTTC. Its translation: CASRTGTGDYNEQFF.

The J gene is TRBJ2-6, the V gene TRBV28; D perhaps matches TRBD1 (6 bases). The CDR3 length is 16 residues. Trimming removed 7 bases at V and 4 bases at J, with 17 bases between. The germline CDR1 and CDR2 sequences are MDHEN and SYDVKM. CDR3 loop: CASTSHRVEGANVLTF. CDR3 coding DNA: TGTGCCAGCACCTCCCACAGGGTGGAAGGGGCCAACGTCCTGACTTTC.

The chain employs TRBV5-6 and TRBJ2-5, with D tentatively TRBD1 (6 bases). Germline V gives CDR1 SGHDT, CDR2 YYEEEE. The CDR3 contains 16 residues. The V and J ends lost 4 bases and 2 bases respectively, with 18 bases between them. CDR3 bases: TGTGCCAGCAGCCTGCTTGGGCCTAGGGGGCAAGAGACCCAGTACTTC. It specifies CASSLLGPRGQETQYF.

The rearrangement uses TRBV9 and TRBJ2-5; D not certain. The CDR3 is made up of 14 amino acids. From germline, CDR1 is SGDLS and CDR2 YYNGEE. Trimming took 4 bases from V and 9 from J, leaving 19 bases between them. The CDR3, as DNA: TGTGCCAGCAGCCTCGAAGTCCAACCGAGTGCCCAGTACTTC. It specifies CASSLEVQPSAQYF.

The chain recombines TRBV7-9 with TRBJ2-1; tentative D call: TRBD2 (6 bases). V lost 0 bases, J lost 5 bases, and 8 bases lay in between. The CDR3 contains 14 residues. CDR1 is SEHNR and CDR2 is FQNEAQ in the germline V gene (reference sequence). Written as DNA, the CDR3 is TGTGCCAGCAGCTTAGCGGGGGGACACAATGAGCAGTTCTTC. This gives the protein CASSLAGGHNEQFF.

The chain recombines TRBV7-6 with TRBJ2-5; TRBD1 aligns across 7 bases. The CDR3 consists of 14 residues. Germline CDR1 reads SGHVS; CDR2 reads FNYEAQ. V lost 3 bases and J lost 3; bases outside the gene matches: 4. CDR3 bases: TGTGCCAGCAGCTTCCGGGGACAGAAAGAGACCCAGTACTTC. Its protein is CASSFRGQKETQYF.

The chain has TRBV7-2 and TRBJ2-3, with 10 positions matching TRBD2. Germline V gene lookup returns CDR1 SGHTA and CDR2 FQGNSA. The CDR3 is made up of 19 amino acids. The junction had 15 bases not matched to a gene; V was cut back by 5 bases and J by 1 base. The CDR3 loop reads CASSPTPVLSGGGTDTQYF. CDR3 coding DNA: TGTGCCAGCAGCCCCACACCCGTCTTGAGCGGGGGGGGCACAGATACGCAGTATTTT.

J is TRBJ1-5 and V is TRBV7-2; D uncertain. The V end was cut by 3 bases, the J end by 4 bases, with 7 bases between. The CDR3 is 13 residues long. Germline V CDR1 and CDR2: SGHTA, FQGNSA. The CDR3 sequence: CASSFSGNQPQHF. CDR3 coding DNA: TGTGCCAGCAGCTTTTCGGGTAATCAGCCCCAGCATTTT. Filled out from reference TRBV7-2 and TRBJ1-5, the complete variable domain reads GAGVSQSPSNKVTEKGKDVELRCDPISGHTALYWYRQSLGQGLEFLIYFQGNSAPDKSGLPSDRFSAERTGGSVSTLTIQRTQQEDSAVYLCASSFSGNQPQHFGDGTRLSIL.

The V gene is TRBV19, the J gene TRBJ2-3; 12 nucleotides line up with TRBD2. V gave up 4 bases and J gave up 0 bases; unmatched junction bases: 2. Per the germline V gene, CDR1 is LNHDA and CDR2 is SQIVND (reference sequence). The CDR3 has 16 amino acids. The CDR3 protein is CASSTTSGRSTDTQYF. Written as DNA, the CDR3 is TGTGCCAGTAGTACGACTAGCGGGAGAAGCACAGATACGCAGTATTTT.

This chain uses TRBV7-6 with TRBJ2-7; 8 bases match TRBD1. The CDR3 loop spans 14 amino acids. V shed 3 bases, J shed 3 bases, and the junction held 4 bases outside the gene matches. Germline V gene sequence: CDR1 SGHVS, CDR2 FNYEAQ. The DNA of the CDR3 is TGTGCCAGCAGCTTTCGCGACAGGGGCTACGAGCAGTACTTC. It is translated as CASSFRDRGYEQYF.

The chain is built from TRBV15 and TRBJ2-5, with 11 bases fitting TRBD2. CDR3 length: 16 residues. V shed 5 bases, J shed 2 bases, and the junction held 7 bases outside the gene matches. Per the germline V gene, CDR1 is LNHNV and CDR2 is YYDKDF (reference sequence). CDR3 DNA: TGTGCCACCAGCCCCCGCCCTAGCGGGGGGCAAGAGACCCAGTACTTC. Translation: CATSPRPSGGQETQYF.

The chain uses TRBV15 and TRBJ2-5; tentatively, D is TRBD1 (5 bases). V was pared by 0 bases and J by 0 bases, with 8 bases between. Germline lookup yields CDR1 LNHNV and CDR2 YYDKDF (reference sequence). The CDR3 runs to 15 residues. The CDR3 reads CATSRDGAYQETQYF. In nucleotides, the CDR3 is TGTGCCACCAGCAGAGATGGGGCGTACCAAGAGACCCAGTACTTC.

V gene TRBV6-5 combines with J gene TRBJ2-7; 10 nucleotides agree with TRBD1. Trimming removed 4 bases from V and 2 bases from J; junction bases left unmatched: 2. The germline V gene has CDR1 MNHEY and CDR2 SVGAGI. This CDR3 is built from 14 residues. CDR3 bases: TGTGCCAGCAGTTTCGGGACAGGGGCCTACGAGCAGTACTTC. Its protein product is CASSFGTGAYEQYF.

The CDR3 loop is CASSLGGGMETQYF. The CDR3 DNA reads TGTGCCAGCAGCTTAGGAGGGGGTATGGAGACCCAGTACTTC. The chain recombines TRBV7-2 with TRBJ2-5, with D possibly matching TRBD1 (6 bases). Germline CDR1 is SGHTA and CDR2 is FQGNSA. This CDR3 is 14 amino acids long. The V and J ends lost 1 base and 5 bases respectively, with 11 bases between them.

The chain has TRBV19 and TRBJ2-2; a weak D match, TRBD1 (6 bases). Germline values: CDR1 LNHDA, CDR2 SQIVND (reference sequence). This CDR3 is built from 14 residues. V was trimmed by 1 base and J by 9 bases, leaving 12 bases between them. For the CDR3, the DNA is TGTGCCAGTAGTATAGTACAGGGACGGAGGGAGCTGTTTTTT. It encodes CASSIVQGRRELFF.

The chain employs TRBV5-1 and TRBJ2-7; 10 nucleotides line up with TRBD2. The CDR3 has 15 amino acids. V lost 4 bases and J lost 2; bases outside the gene matches: 6. Germline CDR1 and CDR2: SGHRS and YFSETQ. Written as DNA, the CDR3 is TGCGCCAGCAGCCCGCTAGCGGGAGCAGCCTACGAGCAGTACTTC. Its protein is CASSPLAGAAYEQYF.

The genes are TRBV7-6 and TRBJ2-3, with 7 bases matching TRBD2. The CDR3 is 16 residues long. Per germline, CDR1 SGHVS and CDR2 FNYEAQ. After removal of 0 bases from V and 1 base from J, the junction contained 4 bases not matched to a gene. The CDR3 spells CASSLASGWGTDTQYF. The DNA of the CDR3 is TGTGCCAGCAGCTTAGCTAGCGGGTGGGGCACAGATACGCAGTATTTT.

This chain connects TRBV2 to TRBJ1-1; no firm D call. Deletions cut 4 bases from V and 4 bases from J, with 7 bases between. This CDR3 spans 12 amino acids. The germline V gene has CDR1 SNHLY and CDR2 FYNNEI. Here the CDR3 reads CASSGHRTEAFF. CDR3 coding DNA: TGTGCCAGCAGTGGACACCGCACTGAAGCTTTCTTT.